Shown below are 3 T cell receptor beta chains from a single sample sequenced in a study of technical replicates of blood from a few donors. The assay was immunoSEQ multiplex PCR, and TCRdb's table has in-frame clones only and misses some. The top ten clones hold about 3% of a sample with 56,000 or so clones, roughly 96% of them seen once. The sample comprised PBMCs. The origin of the receptors is a human donor in good health. Some clones in this sample may be carry-over from other donors' samples.

The chain uses TRBV7-2 and TRBJ2-3; D perhaps matches TRBD2 (6 bases). Germline CDR1 SGHTA, CDR2 FQGNSA. V lost 2 bases to trimming and J lost 10 bases, with 10 bases between them. This CDR3 has 12 amino acids. CDR3 bases: TGTGCCAGCAGCTTAACTAGCTTCTCGCAGTATTTT. As protein: CASSLTSFSQYF.

V gene TRBV13 combines with J gene TRBJ2-1; 7 positions match TRBD1. Germline trimming cut 5 bases from V and 4 bases from J; bases unmatched to any gene: 8. The CDR3 spans 15 residues. Per germline, CDR1 PRHDT and CDR2 FYEKMQ (reference sequence). The CDR3 DNA reads TGTGCCAGCAGCCGTACGGGACAGCTTTACAATGAGCAGTTCTTC. Its translation is CASSRTGQLYNEQFF.

V is TRBV5-1 and J is TRBJ2-1; 16 positions match TRBD2. The trim removed 1 base at V and 9 bases at J, leaving 7 bases unmatched. Germline lookup yields CDR1 SGHRS and CDR2 YFSETQ. This CDR3 spans 17 amino acids. The CDR3 DNA sequence: TGCGCCAGCAGCTTGCGGGGACTAGCGGGAGGGCCAGGTGAGCAGTTCTTC. As protein: CASSLRGLAGGPGEQFF.